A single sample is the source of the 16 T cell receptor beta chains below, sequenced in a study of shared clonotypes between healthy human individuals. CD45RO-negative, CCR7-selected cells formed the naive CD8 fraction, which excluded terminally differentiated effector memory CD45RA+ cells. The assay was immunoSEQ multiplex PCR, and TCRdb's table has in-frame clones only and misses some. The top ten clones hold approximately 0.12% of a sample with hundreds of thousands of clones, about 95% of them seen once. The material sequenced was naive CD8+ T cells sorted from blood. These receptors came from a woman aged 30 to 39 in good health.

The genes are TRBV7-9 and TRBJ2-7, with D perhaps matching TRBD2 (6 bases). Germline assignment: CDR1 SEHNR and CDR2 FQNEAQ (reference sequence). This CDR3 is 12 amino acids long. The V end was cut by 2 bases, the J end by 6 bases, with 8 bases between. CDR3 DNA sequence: TGTGCCAGCAGCTTAATGGGGGGCGAGCAGTACTTC. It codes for CASSLMGGEQYF.

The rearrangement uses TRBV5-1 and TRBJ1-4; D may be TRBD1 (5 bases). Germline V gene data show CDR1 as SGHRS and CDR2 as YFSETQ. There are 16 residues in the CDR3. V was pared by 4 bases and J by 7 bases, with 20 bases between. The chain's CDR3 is CASSHEAGLTVEKLFF. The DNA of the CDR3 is TGCGCCAGCAGCCACGAAGCGGGACTGACTGTTGAAAAACTGTTTTTT.

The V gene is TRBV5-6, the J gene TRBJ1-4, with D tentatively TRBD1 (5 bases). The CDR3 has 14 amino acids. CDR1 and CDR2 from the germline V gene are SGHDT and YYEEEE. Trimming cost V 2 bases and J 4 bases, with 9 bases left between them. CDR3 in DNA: TGTGCCAGCAGCTTTTCAGGGATTAATGAAAAACTGTTTTTT. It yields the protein CASSFSGINEKLFF.

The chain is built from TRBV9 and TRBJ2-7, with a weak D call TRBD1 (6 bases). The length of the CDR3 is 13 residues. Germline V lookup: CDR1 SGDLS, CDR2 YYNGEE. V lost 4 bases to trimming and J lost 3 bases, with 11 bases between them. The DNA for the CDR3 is TGTGCCAGCAGCATAGAGACAGGCTACGAGCAGTACTTC. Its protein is CASSIETGYEQYF.

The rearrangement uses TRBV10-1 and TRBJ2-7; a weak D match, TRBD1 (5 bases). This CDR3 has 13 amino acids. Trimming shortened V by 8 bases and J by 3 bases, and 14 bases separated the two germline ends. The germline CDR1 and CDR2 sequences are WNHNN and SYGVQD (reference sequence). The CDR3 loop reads CASVWTRSYEQYF. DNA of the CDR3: TGCGCCAGCGTCTGGACAAGAAGCTACGAGCAGTACTTC.

Here the CDR3 reads CASSPTGQGNYGYTF. CDR3 in DNA: TGTGCCAGCAGCCCGACGGGACAGGGAAACTATGGCTACACCTTC. V is TRBV7-3 and J is TRBJ1-2, with 9 positions matching TRBD1. Germline assignment: CDR1 SGHTA and CDR2 FQGTGA. This CDR3 has 15 residues. After removal of 5 bases from V and 2 bases from J, the junction contained 6 bases not matched to a gene.

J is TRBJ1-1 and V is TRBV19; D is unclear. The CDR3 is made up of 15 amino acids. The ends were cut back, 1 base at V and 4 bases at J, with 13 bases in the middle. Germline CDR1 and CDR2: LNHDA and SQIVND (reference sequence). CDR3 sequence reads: CASSIAREVGTEAFF. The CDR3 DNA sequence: TGTGCCAGTAGTATAGCGCGGGAAGTGGGCACTGAAGCTTTCTTT.

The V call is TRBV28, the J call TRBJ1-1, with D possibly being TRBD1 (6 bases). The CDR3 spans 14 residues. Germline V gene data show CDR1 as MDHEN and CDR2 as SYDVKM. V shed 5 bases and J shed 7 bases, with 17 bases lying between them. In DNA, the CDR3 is TGTGCCAGCAGTGCAAACAGGGTACTCGGTGAAGCTTTCTTT. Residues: CASSANRVLGEAFF.

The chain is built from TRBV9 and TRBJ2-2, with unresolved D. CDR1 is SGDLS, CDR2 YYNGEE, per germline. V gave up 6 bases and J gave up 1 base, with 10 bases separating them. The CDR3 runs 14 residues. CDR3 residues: CASKPELNTGELFF. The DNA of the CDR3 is TGTGCCAGCAAGCCGGAGCTGAACACCGGGGAGCTGTTTTTT.

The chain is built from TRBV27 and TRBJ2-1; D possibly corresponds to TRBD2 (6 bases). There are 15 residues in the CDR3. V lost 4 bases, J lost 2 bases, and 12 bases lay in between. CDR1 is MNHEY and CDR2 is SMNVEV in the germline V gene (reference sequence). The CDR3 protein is CASSSRDSPYNEQFF. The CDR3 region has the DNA TGTGCCAGCAGTTCCCGGGACTCTCCCTACAATGAGCAGTTCTTC.

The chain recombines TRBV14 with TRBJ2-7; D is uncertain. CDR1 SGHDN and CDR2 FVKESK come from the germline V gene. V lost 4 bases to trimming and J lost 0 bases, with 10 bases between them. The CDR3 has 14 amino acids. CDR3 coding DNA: TGTGCCAGCAGCCCGGGCGTCCCCTCCTACGAGCAGTACTTC. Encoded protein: CASSPGVPSYEQYF.

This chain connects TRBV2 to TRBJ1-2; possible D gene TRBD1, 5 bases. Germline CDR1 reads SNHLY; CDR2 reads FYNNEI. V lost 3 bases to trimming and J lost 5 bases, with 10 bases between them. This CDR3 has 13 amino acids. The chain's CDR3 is CASSEGVKYGYTF. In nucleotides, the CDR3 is TGTGCCAGCAGTGAGGGGGTCAAATATGGCTACACCTTC.

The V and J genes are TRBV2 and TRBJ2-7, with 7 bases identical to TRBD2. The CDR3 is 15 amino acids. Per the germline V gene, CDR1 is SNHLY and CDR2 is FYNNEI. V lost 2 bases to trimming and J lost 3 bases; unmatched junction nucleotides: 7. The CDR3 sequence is CASSESSGSYYEQYF. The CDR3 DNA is TGTGCCAGCAGTGAATCTAGCGGAAGCTACTACGAGCAGTACTTC.

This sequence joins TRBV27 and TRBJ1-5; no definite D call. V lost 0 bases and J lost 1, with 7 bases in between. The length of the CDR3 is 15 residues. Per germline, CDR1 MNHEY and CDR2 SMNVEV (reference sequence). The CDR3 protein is CASSLSVLSNQPQHF. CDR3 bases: TGTGCCAGCAGTTTATCGGTGTTGAGCAATCAGCCCCAGCATTTT.

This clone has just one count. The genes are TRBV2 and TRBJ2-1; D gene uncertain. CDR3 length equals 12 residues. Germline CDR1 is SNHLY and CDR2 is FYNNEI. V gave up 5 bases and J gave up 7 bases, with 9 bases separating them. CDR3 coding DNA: TGTGCCAGCAGTAATAGTTTGAATGAGCAGTTCTTC. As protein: CASSNSLNEQFF.

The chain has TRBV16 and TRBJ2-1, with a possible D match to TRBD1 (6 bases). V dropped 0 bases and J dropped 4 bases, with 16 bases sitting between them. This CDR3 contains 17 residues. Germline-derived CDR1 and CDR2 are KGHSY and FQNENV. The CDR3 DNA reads TGTGCCAGCAGCCAATCGGCGTACAGGGTTTCTTACAATGAGCAGTTCTTC. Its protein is CASSQSAYRVSYNEQFF.